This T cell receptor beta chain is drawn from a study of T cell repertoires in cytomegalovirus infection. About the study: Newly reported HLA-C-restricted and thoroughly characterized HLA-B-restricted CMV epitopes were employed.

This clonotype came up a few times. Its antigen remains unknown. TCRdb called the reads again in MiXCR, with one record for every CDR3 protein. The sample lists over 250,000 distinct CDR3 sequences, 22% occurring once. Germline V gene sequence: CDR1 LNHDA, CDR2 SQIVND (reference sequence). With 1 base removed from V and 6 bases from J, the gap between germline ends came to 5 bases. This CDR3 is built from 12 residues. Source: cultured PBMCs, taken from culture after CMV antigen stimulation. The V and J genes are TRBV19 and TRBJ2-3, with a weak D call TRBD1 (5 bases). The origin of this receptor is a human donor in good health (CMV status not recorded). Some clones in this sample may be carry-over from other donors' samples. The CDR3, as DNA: TGTGCCAGTAGTATAGGACAGGATACGCAGTATTTT. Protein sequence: CASSIGQDTQYF.